The 9 T cell receptor beta chains below all came from one sample that was sequenced in a study of blood T cell repertoires in COVID-19. Clones were read by immunoSEQ multiplex PCR, and TCRdb kept only the in-frame ones, dropping some. Of some 170,000 clones in the sample, 65% to 90% were seen once. The sample consisted of PBMCs or T cells enriched from blood (not recorded which). The receptors come from a man aged 45-65 years who had recovered from COVID-19.

The chain combines TRBV6-6 with TRBJ2-5; 7 positions match TRBD1. V lost 6 bases, J lost 5 bases, and 9 bases stayed unmatched. Germline values: CDR1 MNHNY, CDR2 SVGAGI (reference sequence). The CDR3 consists of 14 residues. CDR3: CASRIQGSGETQYF. CDR3 DNA: TGTGCCAGCAGAATACAGGGGTCGGGGGAGACCCAGTACTTC.

V usage is TRBV7-8 and J usage is TRBJ1-2; D might be TRBD1 (6 bases). Germline lookup yields CDR1 SGHVS and CDR2 FQNEAQ. The CDR3 has 15 amino acids. Trimming removed 0 bases from V and 6 bases from J, with 14 bases in between. CDR3 DNA: TGTGCCAGCAGCTTAGCATCGGGGGGGGCAAATGGCTACACCTTC. Translation: CASSLASGGANGYTF.

The chain has TRBV18 and TRBJ1-4, with 7 bases lining up with TRBD1. The germline CDR1 and CDR2 sequences are KGHSH and LQKENI. J gave up 8 bases and V 4 bases, and 4 bases lay outside the gene matches. There are 13 residues in the CDR3. The CDR3 DNA sequence: TGTGCCAGCTCACGAGGGACAGAGGAAAAACTGTTTTTT. As protein: CASSRGTEEKLFF. Full variable domain (missing parts from reference TRBV18 and TRBJ1-4): NAGVMQNPRHLVRRRGQEARLRCSPMKGHSHVYWYRQLPEEGLKFMVYLQKENIIDESGMPKERFSAEFPKEGPSILRIQQVVRGDSAAYFCASSRGTEEKLFFGSGTQLSVL.

This chain joins TRBV2 and TRBJ1-2; no clear D. Germline-derived CDR1 and CDR2 are SNHLY and FYNNEI. The CDR3 consists of 13 residues. Trimming removed 1 base from V and 8 bases from J, with 11 bases in between. For the CDR3, the DNA is TGTGCCAGCAGTGAAGTGCCCTCGGGAGGCTACACCTTC. It codes for CASSEVPSGGYTF.

The chain carries TRBV7-9 and TRBJ2-7; tentative D call: TRBD2 (5 bases). The CDR3 length is 13 residues. CDR1 and CDR2 from the germline V gene are SEHNR and FQNEAQ (reference sequence). The V gene lost 5 bases and the J gene lost 2 bases, with 10 bases spanning the gap. The CDR3 coding sequence is TGTGCCAGCAGCCCTCTCGGGACCTACGAGCAGTACTTC. This sequence encodes CASSPLGTYEQYF.

The chain links TRBV7-3 to TRBJ2-5; 7 nucleotides match TRBD1. The germline gives CDR1 SGHTA, CDR2 FQGTGA. The CDR3 has 14 residues. V gave up 1 base and J gave up 4 bases; unmatched junction bases: 3. The CDR3 sequence is CASSLNAGGETQYF. The CDR3 DNA sequence: TGTGCCAGCAGCTTAAATGCAGGGGGAGAGACCCAGTACTTC.

This chain connects TRBV29-1 to TRBJ1-1; TRBD1 might be the D (6 bases). The CDR3 has 14 amino acids. V lost 2 bases and J lost 7, with 17 bases in between. From germline, CDR1 is SQVTM and CDR2 ANQGSEA. This CDR3 is CSVENPGARIEAFF. The CDR3 DNA reads TGCAGCGTTGAAAACCCAGGGGCTCGCATTGAAGCTTTCTTT.

The chain uses TRBV7-9 and TRBJ1-3; 10 positions agree with TRBD1. The length of the CDR3 is 17 residues. Looked up from germline, CDR1 is SEHNR and CDR2 is FQNEAQ (reference sequence). J lost 1 base, V lost 5 bases, and 8 bases had no gene match. The CDR3 DNA reads as TGTGCCAGCAGCAACACCGGGACAGGGGATTCTGGAAACACCATATATTTT. It encodes CASSNTGTGDSGNTIYF.

This chain links TRBV28 with TRBJ1-2, with 8 positions matching TRBD1. CDR1 is MDHEN, CDR2 SYDVKM, per germline. V shed 4 bases and J 8 bases; nucleotides not matched to a gene: 9. The CDR3 is 14 amino acids. CDR3 sequence reads: CASSSRTGPSGYTF. As DNA, the CDR3 is TGTGCCAGCAGTTCTCGGACAGGGCCTAGCGGCTACACCTTC.